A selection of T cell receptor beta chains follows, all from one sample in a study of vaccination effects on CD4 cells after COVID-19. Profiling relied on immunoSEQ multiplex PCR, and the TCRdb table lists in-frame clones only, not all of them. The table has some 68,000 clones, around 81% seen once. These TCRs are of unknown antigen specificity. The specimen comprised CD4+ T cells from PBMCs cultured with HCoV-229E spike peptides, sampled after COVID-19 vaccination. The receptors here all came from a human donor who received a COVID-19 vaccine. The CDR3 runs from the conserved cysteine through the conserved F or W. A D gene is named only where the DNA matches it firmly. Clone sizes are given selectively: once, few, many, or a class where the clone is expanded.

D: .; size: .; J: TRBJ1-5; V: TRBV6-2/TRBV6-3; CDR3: CASSYSGADRTPQHF; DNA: TGTGCCAGCAGTTACTCAGGGGCAGATAGAACGCCCCAGCATTTT
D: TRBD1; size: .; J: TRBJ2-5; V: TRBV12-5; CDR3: CASGLGQGIQETQYF; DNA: TGTGCTAGTGGTTTGGGACAGGGGATCCAAGAGACCCAGTACTTC
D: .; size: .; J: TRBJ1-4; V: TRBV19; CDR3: CASTNEGGAGTSKLFF; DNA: TGTGCCAGTACCAACGAAGGTGGGGCAGGAACTTCAAAACTGTTTTTT
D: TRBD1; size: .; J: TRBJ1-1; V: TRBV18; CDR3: CASSPLEGAQRNTEAFF; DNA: TGTGCCAGCTCACCACTTGAGGGGGCGCAGAGGAACACTGAAGCTTTCTTT
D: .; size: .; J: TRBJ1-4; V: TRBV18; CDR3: CASSPKSAASNEKLFF; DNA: TGTGCCAGCTCACCTAAATCTGCGGCTTCTAATGAAAAACTGTTTTTT
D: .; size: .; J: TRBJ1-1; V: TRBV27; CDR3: CASSSPAMNTEAFF; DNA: TGTGCCAGCAGTTCCCCAGCCATGAACACTGAAGCTTTCTTT
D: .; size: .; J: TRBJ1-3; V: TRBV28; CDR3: CASSLVGSGNTIYF; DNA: TGTGCCAGCAGTTTAGTGGGTTCGGGAAACACCATATATTTT
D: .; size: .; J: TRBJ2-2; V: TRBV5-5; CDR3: CASSLSGYAGELFF; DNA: TGTGCCAGCAGCTTGTCAGGGTACGCCGGGGAGCTGTTTTTT
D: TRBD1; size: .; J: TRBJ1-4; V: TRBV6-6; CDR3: CASSQLQGANEKLFF; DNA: TGTGCCAGCAGTCAGCTACAGGGGGCTAATGAAAAACTGTTTTTT
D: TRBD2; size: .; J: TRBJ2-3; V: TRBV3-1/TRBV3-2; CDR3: CASSQVVERGGSTDTQYF; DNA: TGTGCCAGCAGCCAAGTAGTCGAGCGGGGGGGAAGCACAGATACGCAGTATTTT
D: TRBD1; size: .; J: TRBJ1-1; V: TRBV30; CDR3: CAWIVGQEKLVEAFF; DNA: TGTGCCTGGATTGTAGGACAGGAGAAATTAGTTGAAGCTTTCTTT
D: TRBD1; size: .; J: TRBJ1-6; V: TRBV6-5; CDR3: CVVPGQGRTPLHF; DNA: TGTGTCGTCCCGGGACAGGGGAGAACACCCCTCCACTTT
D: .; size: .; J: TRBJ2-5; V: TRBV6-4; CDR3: CASSRGMQETQYF; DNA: TGTGCCAGCAGCCGGGGGATGCAAGAGACCCAGTACTTC
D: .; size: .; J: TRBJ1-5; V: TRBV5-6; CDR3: CASSLRGQPQHF; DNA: TGTGCCAGCAGCTTGAGGGGTCAGCCCCAGCATTTT
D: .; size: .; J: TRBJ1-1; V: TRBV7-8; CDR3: CASSLFPNTEAFF; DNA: TGTGCCAGCAGCTTATTCCCGAACACTGAAGCTTTCTTT
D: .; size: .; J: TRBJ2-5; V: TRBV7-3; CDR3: CASSLRAGTGETQYF; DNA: TGTGCCAGCAGCTTAAGGGCCGGTACCGGGGAGACCCAGTACTTC
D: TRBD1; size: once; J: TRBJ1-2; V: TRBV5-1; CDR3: CASSVGPRTGPNYGYTF; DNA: TGCGCCAGCAGCGTAGGACCCCGGACAGGGCCTAACTATGGCTACACCTTC
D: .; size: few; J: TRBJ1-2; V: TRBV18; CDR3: CASSPLESYGYTF; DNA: TGTGCCAGCTCACCTCTCGAAAGCTATGGCTACACCTTC
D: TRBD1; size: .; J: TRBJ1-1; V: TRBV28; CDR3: CASRGNRGNTEAFF; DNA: TGTGCCAGCAGGGGGAACAGGGGGAACACTGAAGCTTTCTTT
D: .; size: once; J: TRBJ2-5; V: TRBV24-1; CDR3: CATSDHTGPVVETQYF; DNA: TGTGCCACCAGTGATCACACCGGGCCGGTAGTCGAGACCCAGTACTTC
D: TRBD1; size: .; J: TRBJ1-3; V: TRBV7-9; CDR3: CASGTDGNTIYF; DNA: TGTGCCAGCGGGACAGATGGAAACACCATATATTTT
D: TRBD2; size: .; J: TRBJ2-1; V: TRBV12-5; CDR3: CASGHPPGLAVSYNEQFF; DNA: TGTGCTAGTGGCCACCCCCCCGGACTAGCGGTCTCCTACAATGAGCAGTTCTTC
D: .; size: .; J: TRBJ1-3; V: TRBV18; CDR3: CASSPLDGHSGNTIYF; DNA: TGTGCCAGCTCACCACTCGACGGACACTCTGGAAACACCATATATTTT
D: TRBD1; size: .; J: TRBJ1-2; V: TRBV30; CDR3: CAWTGQGILSYTF; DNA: TGTGCCTGGACCGGACAGGGGATTCTTAGCTACACCTTC
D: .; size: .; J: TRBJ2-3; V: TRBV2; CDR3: CASGGGSTDTQYF; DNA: TGTGCCAGCGGGGGGGGCTCGACAGATACGCAGTATTTT
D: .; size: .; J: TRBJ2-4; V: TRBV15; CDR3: CATSTRTTVDIQYF; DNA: TGTGCCACCAGCACACGGACAACCGTGGACATTCAGTACTTC
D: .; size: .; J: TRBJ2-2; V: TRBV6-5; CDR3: CASSLKRTGELFF; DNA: TGTGCCAGCAGCCTAAAAAGAACCGGGGAGCTGTTTTTT
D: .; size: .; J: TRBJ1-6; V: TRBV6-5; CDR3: CASSYSGTPSPLHF; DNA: TGTGCCAGCAGTTATAGTGGAACGCCTTCACCCCTCCACTTT